The 32 T cell receptor beta chains given below trace back to one sample, sequenced in a study of T cells in localized non-small cell lung cancer. Sequenced by immunoSEQ multiplex PCR; TCRdb stores in-frame clones only, minus some. The top ten clones hold 10% to 13% of a sample with just under 30,000 clones, 89% of them seen once. Here the sequenced sample was peripheral blood, taken before any cancer treatment. These receptors were collected from a woman aged 35 to 70 with stage I lung adenocarcinoma.

J is TRBJ2-1 and V is TRBV15; D gene unclear. The CDR3 length is 12 residues. Germline loops: CDR1 LNHNV, CDR2 YYDKDF (reference sequence). Trimming left V 8 bases short and J 3 bases short, with 8 bases between. CDR3 in DNA: TGTGCCACCGGTTACTACTACAATGAGCAGTTCTTC. Translated: CATGYYYNEQFF.

The chain uses TRBV6-1 and TRBJ1-1; D not resolved. The CDR3 totals 13 residues. Per the germline V gene, CDR1 is MNHNS and CDR2 is SASEGT. Between the trimmed V and J ends, which lost 0 bases and 7 bases, there was a span of 9 bases. CDR3 in amino acids: CASSEAQTDEAFF. DNA for the CDR3: TGTGCCAGCAGTGAAGCGCAAACAGATGAAGCTTTCTTT.

The chain uses TRBV7-6 and TRBJ2-3, with 9 bases identical to TRBD2. Germline values: CDR1 SGHVS, CDR2 FNYEAQ. The CDR3 is 17 residues long. V shed 4 bases, J shed 2 bases, and the junction held 10 bases outside the gene matches. CDR3 amino acids: CASSSKLAGVLTDTQYF. In DNA, the CDR3 is TGTGCCAGCAGCTCTAAATTAGCGGGAGTCCTCACAGATACGCAGTATTTT.

The V call is TRBV7-3, the J call TRBJ2-3, with TRBD2 matching over 10 bases. V lost 5 bases, J lost 0 bases, and 5 bases stayed unmatched. Per the germline V gene, CDR1 is SGHTA and CDR2 is FQGTGA. There are 16 residues in the CDR3. CDR3 sequence: CASSPSGGASTDTQYF. Here the CDR3 DNA reads TGTGCCAGCAGCCCAAGCGGGGGGGCTAGCACAGATACGCAGTATTTT.

The chain uses TRBV28 and TRBJ2-1; no clear D. The V gene's germline CDR1 is MDHEN and CDR2 SYDVKM. CDR3 length: 15 residues. With 3 bases removed from V and 4 bases from J, the gap between germline ends came to 13 bases. CDR3 in DNA: TGTGCCAGCAGTTTGGAGACAAACCCTTACAATGAGCAGTTCTTC. Its protein is CASSLETNPYNEQFF.

The chain has TRBV9 and TRBJ2-3; D might be TRBD1 (6 bases). V was clipped by 4 bases and J by 2 bases, with 20 bases between them. The CDR3 loop spans 17 amino acids. Germline V lookup: CDR1 SGDLS, CDR2 YYNGEE. CDR3 sequence reads: CASSFPKEDSFTDTQYF. The CDR3 nucleotides read TGTGCCAGCAGCTTTCCTAAGGAGGACAGTTTCACAGATACGCAGTATTTT.

The gene calls are TRBV11-2 and TRBJ1-1; TRBD1 matches 8 bases. Germline values: CDR1 SGHAT, CDR2 FQNNGV. Trimming removed 6 bases from V and 4 bases from J; junction bases left unmatched: 4. The CDR3 length is 13 residues. This CDR3 reads CASRKTGATEAFF. CDR3 sequence (DNA): TGTGCCAGCAGGAAGACAGGGGCCACTGAAGCTTTCTTT. Drawing the rest from reference TRBV11-2 and TRBJ1-1, the complete variable domain is EAGVAQSPRYKIIEKRQSVAFWCNPISGHATLYWYQQILGQGPKLLIQFQNNGVVDDSQLPKDRFSAERLKGVDSTLKIQPAKLEDSAVYLCASRKTGATEAFFGQGTRLTVV.

The chain is built from TRBV5-6 and TRBJ1-1, with 7 bases aligning to TRBD1. There are 13 residues in the CDR3. Germline CDR1 and CDR2: SGHDT and YYEEEE. Unmatched junction bases numbered 5, after V lost 2 bases and J lost 7 bases. The CDR3 nucleotides are TGTGCCAGCAGCTTAACAGGGGCCCATGAAGCTTTCTTT. Protein: CASSLTGAHEAFF.

This clone was detected only once. V is TRBV19 and J is TRBJ1-5; 9 positions agree with TRBD1. CDR1 is LNHDA and CDR2 is SQIVND in the germline V gene (reference sequence). The CDR3 consists of 16 residues. V shed 6 bases and J 2 bases; nucleotides not matched to a gene: 8. In DNA form, the CDR3 reads TGTGCCAGTAGGACGGGACAGGGAAGGGGCAATCAGCCCCAGCATTTT. Encoded protein: CASRTGQGRGNQPQHF. Based on the CDR3 plus reference TRBV19 and TRBJ1-5, the full variable domain is DGGITQSPKYLFRKEGQNVTLSCEQNLNHDAMYWYRQDPGQGLRLIYYSQIVNDFQKGDIAEGYSVSREKKESFPLTVTSAQKNPTAFYLCASRTGQGRGNQPQHFGDGTRLSIL.

This clone was recorded only once. V gene TRBV5-1 combines with J gene TRBJ1-4; no firm D call. The CDR3 spans 15 residues. V was shortened by 4 bases and J by 2 bases, with 12 bases between the two germline ends. CDR1 and CDR2 (germline): SGHRS, YFSETQ. CDR3 in amino acids: CASSPTLSTNEKLFF. The CDR3 DNA reads as TGCGCCAGCAGCCCCACGCTATCGACTAATGAAAAACTGTTTTTT.

The J gene is TRBJ2-3, the V gene TRBV6-5; TRBD1 might be the D (6 bases). V lost 5 bases and J lost 3, with 9 bases in between. This CDR3 is built from 13 residues. Germline assignment: CDR1 MNHEY and CDR2 SVGAGI. CDR3 amino acids: CASSVRGTDTQYF. CDR3 DNA sequence: TGTGCCAGCAGTGTAAGGGGGACAGATACGCAGTATTTT.

This clone showed up just a few times. The chain joins TRBV7-2 to TRBJ2-6, with D unclear. The CDR3 runs to 15 residues. Germline V gives CDR1 SGHTA, CDR2 FQGNSA. The V and J ends lost 0 bases and 2 bases respectively, with 5 bases between them. The DNA for the CDR3 is TGTGCCAGCAGCTTAGCAGTGACTGGGGCCAACGTCCTGACTTTC. The encoded protein is CASSLAVTGANVLTF.

The chain carries TRBV7-9 and TRBJ2-7; 7 positions match TRBD2. This CDR3 is built from 15 residues. The germline gives CDR1 SEHNR, CDR2 FQNEAQ (reference sequence). The V segment lost 5 bases and the J segment 7 bases; nucleotides outside the gene matches: 14. The CDR3 loop reads CASSQEGSGYEEQYF. CDR3 sequence (DNA): TGTGCCAGCAGCCAAGAAGGTAGCGGGTATGAAGAGCAGTACTTC.

The V gene is TRBV2, the J gene TRBJ2-7; no definite D call. The length of the CDR3 is 13 residues. Trimming stripped 1 base from V and 1 base from J, with 5 bases between. Germline V gene sequence: CDR1 SNHLY, CDR2 FYNNEI. Here the CDR3 DNA reads TGTGCCAGCAGTGAAGGGTTTTCCTACGAGCAGTACTTC. Its translation: CASSEGFSYEQYF.

This clone was seen once. The chain recombines TRBV28 with TRBJ1-4; no clear D. The CDR3 covers 14 residues. Germline V lookup: CDR1 MDHEN, CDR2 SYDVKM. Trimming removed 4 bases at V and 5 bases at J, with 11 bases between. The CDR3 region is CASSSPPRNEKLFF. The CDR3, as DNA: TGTGCCAGCAGTTCTCCCCCGCGGAATGAAAAACTGTTTTTT.

This chain joins TRBV27 and TRBJ1-2; 9 positions agree with TRBD1. Losses at the gene ends were 5 bases for V and 6 bases for J; bases not matched to a gene: 4. The CDR3 covers 13 residues. Germline CDR1 MNHEY, CDR2 SMNVEV (reference sequence). The CDR3 reads CASSRDRADGYTF. In DNA form, the CDR3 reads TGTGCCAGCAGTCGGGACAGGGCCGATGGCTACACCTTC.

The chain combines TRBV30 with TRBJ2-7, with 7 bases matching TRBD2. This CDR3 region has 14 residues. Trimming took 2 bases from V and 0 from J; bases not matched to a gene: 4. CDR1 is GTSNPN and CDR2 is SVGIG in the germline V gene (reference sequence). CDR3: CAWSRGGSSYEQYF. As DNA, the CDR3 is TGTGCCTGGAGTAGGGGCGGGAGCTCCTACGAGCAGTACTTC.

This chain connects TRBV28 to TRBJ2-7; TRBD2 is a possible D gene (5 bases). The V end lost 4 bases, the J end lost 3 bases, and 7 bases lay between the germline ends. This CDR3 region has 12 residues. Germline lookup yields CDR1 MDHEN and CDR2 SYDVKM. The CDR3 DNA reads as TGTGCCAGCAGTTCACTAGTCTACGAGCAGTACTTC. Translating gives CASSSLVYEQYF.

This clone was detected only once. The V gene is TRBV28, the J gene TRBJ2-2; the D gene is possibly TRBD2 (5 bases). Trimming took off 2 bases at V and 7 bases at J, with 8 bases between the two ends. The CDR3 has 13 residues. Per germline, CDR1 MDHEN and CDR2 SYDVKM. The CDR3: CASSLRGGGELFF. CDR3 nucleotide sequence: TGTGCCAGCAGTTTACGGGGTGGCGGGGAGCTGTTTTTT.

The rearrangement joins TRBV2 to TRBJ2-3, with D perhaps being TRBD1 or TRBD2 (5 bases each). Germline V CDR1 and CDR2: SNHLY, FYNNEI. The CDR3 is 14 amino acids. Trimming shortened V by 7 bases and J by 0 bases, and 11 bases separated the two germline ends. CDR3 nucleotide sequence: TGTGCCAGCATAAGCTGGGACAGCACAGATACGCAGTATTTT. It is translated as CASISWDSTDTQYF. Based on the CDR3 plus reference TRBV2 and TRBJ2-3, the full variable domain is EPEVTQTPSHQVTQMGQEVILRCVPISNHLYFYWYRQILGQKVEFLVSFYNNEISEKSEIFDDQFSVERPDGSNFTLKIRSTKLEDSAMYFCASISWDSTDTQYFGPGTRLTVL.

J is TRBJ2-5 and V is TRBV9; TRBD2 is a possible D gene (5 bases). Per the germline V gene, CDR1 is SGDLS and CDR2 is YYNGEE. The germline V and J ends were trimmed by 0 bases and 7 bases, with 13 bases remaining between them. The CDR3 loop spans 14 amino acids. CDR3 protein: CASSVGILGVTQYF. CDR3 bases: TGTGCCAGCAGCGTAGGAATTTTGGGAGTGACCCAGTACTTC.

This sequence joins TRBV28 and TRBJ1-2; TRBD1 agrees at 9 bases. Germline loops: CDR1 MDHEN, CDR2 SYDVKM. V dropped 2 bases and J dropped 4; count of bases not matched to a gene: 8. The CDR3 totals 16 residues. CDR3 loop: CASSLGQGSQGYGYTF. CDR3 sequence (DNA): TGTGCCAGCAGTTTAGGACAGGGGTCGCAGGGCTATGGCTACACCTTC.

The chain is built from TRBV5-4 and TRBJ1-1; D is possibly TRBD1 (5 bases). The CDR3 contains 14 residues. Germline V gene sequence: CDR1 SGHNT, CDR2 YYREEE (reference sequence). V was pared by 0 bases and J by 2 bases, with 8 bases between. CDR3 loop: CASSLARENTEAFF. In DNA form, the CDR3 reads TGTGCCAGCAGCTTGGCCAGGGAAAACACTGAAGCTTTCTTT. Drawing the rest from reference TRBV5-4 and TRBJ1-1, the complete variable domain is ETGVTQSPTHLIKTRGQQVTLRCSSQSGHNTVSWYQQALGQGPQFIFQYYREEENGRGNFPPRFSGLQFPNYSSELNVNALELDDSALYLCASSLARENTEAFFGQGTRLTVV.

The V and J genes are TRBV9 and TRBJ2-5; the D is unclear. Trimming took 0 bases from V and 5 from J, leaving 8 bases between them. Looked up from germline, CDR1 is SGDLS and CDR2 is YYNGEE. The CDR3 has 13 amino acids. The CDR3 protein is CASSVGSVETQYF. CDR3 nucleotide sequence: TGTGCCAGCAGCGTAGGGTCGGTTGAGACCCAGTACTTC.

This rearrangement joins TRBV7-3 to TRBJ2-2; D tentatively reads TRBD1 or TRBD2 (6 bases each). V was shortened by 3 bases and J by 0 bases, with 8 bases between the two germline ends. Germline CDR1 and CDR2: SGHTA and FQGTGA. This CDR3 region has 15 residues. The chain's CDR3 is CASSLEGANTGELFF. CDR3 coding DNA: TGTGCCAGCAGCTTGGAGGGGGCGAACACCGGGGAGCTGTTTTTT. Drawing the rest from reference TRBV7-3 and TRBJ2-2, the complete variable domain is GAGVSQTPSNKVTEKGKYVELRCDPISGHTALYWYRQSLGQGPEFLIYFQGTGAADDSGLPNDRFFAVRPEGSVSTLKIQRTERGDSAVYLCASSLEGANTGELFFGEGSRLTVL.

The rearrangement links TRBV27 to TRBJ2-1; 11 bases map to TRBD1. The V gene's germline CDR1 is MNHEY and CDR2 SMNVEV (reference sequence). This CDR3 is 16 amino acids long. Trimming at V came to 5 bases and at J to 1 base, leaving 4 bases not matched to a gene. Written as DNA, the CDR3 is TGTGCCAGCAGTACGGACAGGGGGCTTTCCTACAATGAGCAGTTCTTC. Protein: CASSTDRGLSYNEQFF.

The rearrangement joins TRBV5-4 to TRBJ1-2; the D gene is possibly TRBD1 (6 bases). V was clipped by 2 bases and J by 0 bases, with 20 bases between them. Germline V lookup: CDR1 SGHNT, CDR2 YYREEE (reference sequence). This CDR3 has 18 amino acids. The CDR3 DNA follows: TGTGCCAGCAGCTTCATTGGGGGGCAGGGGCCTACTAACTATGGCTACACCTTC. Translating it yields CASSFIGGQGPTNYGYTF.

The rearrangement joins TRBV7-2 to TRBJ2-3, with 9 positions matching TRBD1. V gave up 2 bases and J gave up 6 bases; unmatched junction bases: 6. Looked up from germline, CDR1 is SGHTA and CDR2 is FQGNSA. This CDR3 has 15 residues. CDR3 bases: TGTGCCAGCAGCTTATACGGACAGGGGATGGATACGCAGTATTTT. The encoded protein is CASSLYGQGMDTQYF.

The chain carries TRBV6-6 and TRBJ1-1; D is undetermined. Germline lookup yields CDR1 MNHNY and CDR2 SVGAGI (reference sequence). Trimming left V 5 bases short and J 6 bases short, with 7 bases between. The CDR3 length is 11 residues. The CDR3 coding sequence is TGTGCCAGCAGTCGGACCGCTGAAGCTTTCTTT. It codes for CASSRTAEAFF.

This chain uses TRBV28 with TRBJ2-6, with no clear D. V shed 1 base and J shed 1 base, with 5 bases lying between them. This CDR3 spans 15 amino acids. Germline V lookup: CDR1 MDHEN, CDR2 SYDVKM. The CDR3 reads CASSLSISGANVLTF. Here the CDR3 DNA reads TGTGCCAGCAGTTTATCAATTTCTGGGGCCAACGTCCTGACTTTC. The full variable domain, with the rest looked up from reference TRBV28 and TRBJ2-6, is DVKVTQSSRYLVKRTGEKVFLECVQDMDHENMFWYRQDPGLGLRLIYFSYDVKMKEKGDIPEGYSVSREKKERFSLILESASTNQTSMYLCASSLSISGANVLTFGAGSRLTVL.

This chain joins TRBV28 and TRBJ2-2; D is uncertain. Trimming took off 3 bases at V and 6 bases at J, with 8 bases between the two ends. Germline V lookup: CDR1 MDHEN, CDR2 SYDVKM. This CDR3 has 13 amino acids. The CDR3 nucleotides are TGTGCCAGCAGTTTTTTGGTTGCCGGGGAGCTGTTTTTT. This sequence encodes CASSFLVAGELFF.

The chain links TRBV27 to TRBJ1-5, with D uncertain. The CDR3 sequence is 15 residues long. V lost 5 bases to trimming and J lost 0 bases, with 11 bases between them. Germline-derived CDR1 and CDR2 are MNHEY and SMNVEV (reference sequence). This chain's CDR3 is CASSARGDSNQPQHF. The CDR3 bases are TGTGCCAGCAGTGCCCGTGGAGATAGCAATCAGCCCCAGCATTTT.